The source of this T cell receptor beta chain is a study of blood T cell repertoires in COVID-19. On the study more broadly: Italy, Spain and the United States were the sources of the convalescent and acute COVID-19 samples. Sample material is recorded as cDNA or gDNA derived from T cells, B-cell-depleted T cells, or PBMCs.

TCRdb's table, derived via immunoSEQ multiplex PCR, lists solely in-frame clones and lacks some. The table lists 95,000 to 150,000 clones, about 80% of them singletons. In its sample, this clone was seen once. The CDR3 extends over 11 amino acids. Germline lookup yields CDR1 MNHEY and CDR2 SVGEGT. V dropped 5 bases and J dropped 6 bases, with 8 bases sitting between them. The specimen sequenced was peripheral blood. This chain links TRBV6-2 or TRBV6-3 with TRBJ2-7, with D unclear. The source is a man in his sixties with active or convalescent COVID-19. CDR3 DNA sequence: TGTGCCAGCAGTCACAAGTCCGAGCAGTACTTC. Translated, it gives CASSHKSEQYF.